Presented here are 9 T cell receptor beta chains from one specimen sequenced in a study of blood T cell repertoires in COVID-19. Only in-frame clones appear in the TCRdb table, and some are missing; sequencing was by immunoSEQ multiplex PCR. The data contain roughly 120,000 clones, roughly 85% of them seen just once; the ten biggest clones take up roughly 17%. Sequenced sample: peripheral blood. The receptors originated from an elderly woman with active or convalescent COVID-19.

This rearrangement joins TRBV7-2 to TRBJ2-1, with 8 nucleotides matching TRBD1. V lost 5 bases, J lost 9 bases, and 6 bases stayed unmatched. The germline CDR1 and CDR2 sequences are SGHTA and FQGNSA. The CDR3 sequence is 13 residues long. CDR3 loop: CASSDRGQAEQFF. The CDR3, as DNA: TGTGCCAGCAGCGACAGGGGTCAGGCTGAGCAGTTCTTC.

This clone was observed a single time. The chain carries TRBV18 and TRBJ1-4, with 7 bases aligning to TRBD1. V gave up 0 bases and J gave up 7 bases; unmatched junction bases: 8. CDR3 length: 16 residues. CDR1 is KGHSH, CDR2 LQKENI, per germline. The CDR3 coding sequence is TGTGCCAGCTCACCACCGAGCCGAGGGGGCGGTGAAAAACTGTTTTTT. This encodes CASSPPSRGGGEKLFF.

There are a few counts of this clone. The chain couples TRBV7-2 to TRBJ1-2; D gene unclear. The length of the CDR3 is 15 residues. Germline-derived CDR1 and CDR2 are SGHTA and FQGNSA. The ends were cut back, 2 bases at V and 3 bases at J, with 13 bases in the middle. This CDR3 reads CASSLNSIRYYGYTF. For the CDR3, the DNA is TGTGCCAGCAGCTTAAATAGCATTAGATACTATGGCTACACCTTC.

The chain carries TRBV6-5 and TRBJ1-4; D is uncertain. Per the germline V gene, CDR1 is MNHEY and CDR2 is SVGAGI. Deletions cut 5 bases from V and 7 bases from J, with 11 bases between. CDR3 length equals 13 residues. CDR3 protein: CASSQSGSEKLFF. DNA for the CDR3: TGTGCCAGCAGTCAATCCGGGAGTGAAAAACTGTTTTTT.

The rearrangement joins TRBV11-2 to TRBJ1-2; D is uncertain. Germline CDR1 and CDR2: SGHAT and FQNNGV. Trimming cost V 1 base and J 3 bases, with 9 bases left between them. This CDR3 spans 14 amino acids. The CDR3 sequence: CASSLGGVHYGYTF. CDR3 coding DNA: TGTGCCAGCAGCTTAGGGGGAGTACACTATGGCTACACCTTC.

The chain employs TRBV15 and TRBJ2-7, with 7 bases lining up with TRBD2. Losses at the gene ends were 0 bases for V and 7 bases for J; bases not matched to a gene: 9. CDR1 is LNHNV, CDR2 YYDKDF, per germline (reference sequence). The CDR3 length is 15 residues. CDR3 sequence (DNA): TGTGCCACCAGCAGAGATTTAGCGAGAGCGGGGGAGCAGTACTTC. Protein: CATSRDLARAGEQYF.

The chain uses TRBV15 and TRBJ1-5, with D possibly TRBD1 on 5 matching bases. This CDR3 has 17 residues. V was cut by 5 bases and J by 5 bases, with 22 bases left in between. CDR1 is LNHNV and CDR2 is YYDKDF in the germline V gene (reference sequence). CDR3 residues: CATSARRVGHGDQPQHF. The CDR3, as DNA: TGTGCCACCAGCGCTCGACGGGTGGGGCACGGCGATCAGCCCCAGCATTTT. The entire variable domain, with the rest obtained from reference TRBV15 and TRBJ1-5, is as follows: DAMVIQNPRYQVTQFGKPVTLSCSQTLNHNVMYWYQQKSSQAPKLLFHYYDKDFNNEADTPDNFQSRRPNTSFCFLDIRSPGLGDTAMYLCATSARRVGHGDQPQHFGDGTRLSIL.

This clone has just one count. This sequence joins TRBV5-1 and TRBJ2-7; TRBD2 aligns across 10 bases. V trimming: 6 bases; J trimming: 5 bases; junction bases outside the gene matches: 11. This CDR3 comprises 15 residues. Germline V lookup: CDR1 SGHRS, CDR2 YFSETQ. The DNA for the CDR3 is TGCGCCAGCAACCTCGGACTAGCGGAGCCCCACGAGCAGTACTTC. Translated, it gives CASNLGLAEPHEQYF.

V usage is TRBV19 and J usage is TRBJ1-2, with 7 positions matching TRBD1. The J segment lost 4 bases and the V segment lost 7 bases, leaving 9 bases of the junction unmatched. Germline assignment: CDR1 LNHDA and CDR2 SQIVND (reference sequence). The CDR3 runs to 14 residues. The CDR3 region is CASNPQGTVYGYTF. The CDR3 nucleotides are TGTGCCAGTAATCCACAGGGGACAGTCTATGGCTACACCTTC.